These 7 T cell receptor beta chains came from one sample sequenced in a study of blood T cells in healthy people across ages. Sample-barcoded 5' priming and a J-beta primer mix drove a second PCR of roughly 6 to 12 cycles. TCRdb called the 5' RACE reads again in MiXCR, with one record for every CDR3 protein. The profile shows 650,000 to 1,000,000 distinct CDR3 sequences, 35% to 50% of them singletons. Sequencing was done on a sample of blood. Source of these receptors: a man older than 75 in good health.

The chain recombines TRBV6-1 with TRBJ2-1, with TRBD1 matching over 11 bases. V lost 6 bases, J lost 4 bases, and 11 bases stayed unmatched. This CDR3 is 17 amino acids long. CDR1 MNHNS and CDR2 SASEGT come from the germline V gene. The CDR3 region is CASSASGQGVLYNEQFF. In nucleotides, the CDR3 is TGTGCCAGCAGCGCTTCGGGACAGGGGGTACTATACAATGAGCAGTTCTTC.

In this sample, this clonotype turned up a few times. The chain is built from TRBV15 and TRBJ2-7; 14 positions agree with TRBD2. V was clipped by 4 bases and J by 2 bases; unmatched bases: 7. The CDR3 sequence is 17 residues long. Germline-derived CDR1 and CDR2 are LNHNV and YYDKDF (reference sequence). CDR3 protein: CATSNGLAGGLTYEQYF. The CDR3 region has the DNA TGTGCCACCAGCAACGGACTAGCGGGAGGTTTAACCTACGAGCAGTACTTC.

This clonotype appeared many times. The gene calls are TRBV28 and TRBJ2-7; D is unclear. Trimming stripped 6 bases from V and 4 bases from J, with 10 bases between. The CDR3 extends over 12 amino acids. Germline V gene lookup returns CDR1 MDHEN and CDR2 SYDVKM. The CDR3 DNA is TGTGCCAGCAGACCTCAGCATTACGAGCAGTACTTC. Translated, it gives CASRPQHYEQYF.

This clonotype was observed at least ten times. V gene TRBV3-1 combines with J gene TRBJ2-5; D is uncertain. Germline V lookup: CDR1 LGHDT, CDR2 YNNKEL (reference sequence). The CDR3 loop spans 13 amino acids. V was shortened by 4 bases and J by 5 bases, with 11 bases between the two germline ends. CDR3 coding DNA: TGTGCCAGCAGCCCAGGACGGATTGAGACCCAGTACTTC. Its translation is CASSPGRIETQYF.

The chain carries TRBV14 and TRBJ2-6; D is ambiguous. Germline V gives CDR1 SGHDN, CDR2 FVKESK. The CDR3 spans 14 residues. Between the trimmed V and J ends, which lost 4 bases and 4 bases, there was a span of 8 bases. In DNA, the CDR3 is TGTGCCAGCAGCCTACTCGTAGGGGCCAACGTCCTGACTTTC. This sequence encodes CASSLLVGANVLTF.

Regarding this clonotype: A much larger clone is a single base away; this may be a read error. The V gene is TRBV29-1, the J gene TRBJ1-2; tentatively, D is TRBD1 (5 bases). The germline V gene encodes CDR1 SQVTM and CDR2 ANQGSEA. The CDR3 extends over 13 amino acids. Trimming pared 2 bases from V and 3 bases from J, leaving 10 bases between. CDR3 loop: CSVESRGDYGYTF. The CDR3 nucleotides read TGCAGCGTTGAAAGTAGGGGAGACTATGGCTACACCTTC. The full variable domain, completed using reference TRBV29-1 and TRBJ1-2, is SAVISQKPSRDICQRGTSLTIQCQVDSQVTMMFWYRQQPGQSLTLIATANQGSEATYESGFVIDKFPISRPNLTFSTLTVSNMSPEDSSIYLCSVESRGDYGYTFGSGTRLTVV.

This clonotype has just a few counts. The genes are TRBV15 and TRBJ2-4, with D perhaps TRBD1 or TRBD2 (6 bases each). In germline, CDR1 is LNHNV, CDR2 YYDKDF (reference sequence). CDR3 length equals 14 residues. Trimming cost V 0 bases and J 13 bases, with 16 bases left between them. CDR3 sequence reads: CATSRDGGLGEQYF. In nucleotides, the CDR3 is TGTGCCACCAGCAGAGATGGGGGGCTTGGTGAGCAGTACTTC.